These 32 T cell receptor beta chains were sequenced from one sample in a study of T-cell reconstitution after alpha-beta-depleted transplantation in children. Library preparation (for TCRbeta) was performed with unique molecular identifiers. MiXCR, applied by TCRdb to the PCR reads, yields one record per CDR3 protein. The sample consists of about 870,000 distinct CDR3 sequences, around 17% of them appearing once. Sample: PBMCs, mostly from graft donor cells, taken 360 days after TCRalphabeta/CD19-depleted stem cell transplant. All receptors come from a male patient younger than 18 who had a stem cell transplant for acute lymphoblastic leukemia, so the T cells may come from the graft donor.

This clonotype has more than one count but fewer than ten. The rearrangement links TRBV11-2 to TRBJ2-5, with D unresolved. V dropped 1 base and J dropped 5 bases, with 11 bases sitting between them. CDR1 SGHAT and CDR2 FQNNGV come from the germline V gene. The CDR3 extends over 14 amino acids. CDR3 in amino acids: CASSLGPHLETQYF. The CDR3 nucleotides are TGTGCCAGCAGCTTAGGCCCCCATCTGGAGACCCAGTACTTC.

The CDR3 nucleotides are TGCAGTGCTAGTGCTCAGGGGCCTTGGAACACTGAAGCTTTCTTT. This sequence encodes CSASAQGPWNTEAFF. The rearrangement joins TRBV20-1 to TRBJ1-1; D may be TRBD1 (6 bases). V shed 3 bases and J shed 1 base, with 15 bases lying between them. The CDR3 spans 15 residues. Germline loops: CDR1 DFQATT, CDR2 SNEGSKA (reference sequence).

This clonotype came up a few times. This chain connects TRBV20-1 to TRBJ1-5; D remains ambiguous. CDR1 and CDR2 (germline): DFQATT, SNEGSKA (reference sequence). V lost 6 bases to trimming and J lost 4 bases, with 13 bases between them. The CDR3 sequence is 13 residues long. Written as DNA, the CDR3 is TGCAGTGCGTCAACAGCTGATAATCAGCCCCAGCATTTT. Protein sequence: CSASTADNQPQHF.

The rearrangement links TRBV2 to TRBJ2-1; TRBD1 matches at 8 bases. This CDR3 contains 14 residues. With V trimmed by 10 bases and J by 3 bases, 8 bases remained unmatched. CDR1 is SNHLY, CDR2 FYNNEI, per germline. DNA of the CDR3: TGTGCCACCGTAAATGGACAGGGCTACAATGAGCAGTTCTTC. It specifies CATVNGQGYNEQFF.

The J gene is TRBJ2-5, the V gene TRBV28, with 9 bases matching TRBD1. The germline gives CDR1 MDHEN, CDR2 SYDVKM. J was trimmed by 2 bases and V by 4 bases; bases with no gene match: 26. The CDR3 extends over 22 amino acids. The DNA for the CDR3 is TGTGCCAGCAGTTCACTATCCCTAACCGGGACAGGGTTGACACTGTATCAAGAGACCCAGTACTTC. Translating it yields CASSSLSLTGTGLTLYQETQYF.

This clonotype was seen only a few times. The chain links TRBV7-3 to TRBJ2-1; 10 nucleotides match TRBD2. Germline V gene sequence: CDR1 SGHTA, CDR2 FQGTGA. Germline trimming cut 6 bases from V and 7 bases from J; bases unmatched to any gene: 9. This CDR3 region has 15 residues. The CDR3, as DNA: TGTGCCAGCAGTCCTAGCGGGAGAACGGGGAATGAGCAGTTCTTC. Translating it yields CASSPSGRTGNEQFF. Full variable domain (outside the CDR3, taken from reference TRBV7-3 and TRBJ2-1): GAGVSQTPSNKVTEKGKYVELRCDPISGHTALYWYRQSLGQGPEFLIYFQGTGAADDSGLPNDRFFAVRPEGSVSTLKIQRTERGDSAVYLCASSPSGRTGNEQFFGPGTRLTVL.

This clonotype was counted at least ten times. The chain employs TRBV12-3 or TRBV12-4 and TRBJ1-1; D is undetermined. There are 14 residues in the CDR3. The ends were cut back, 7 bases at V and 2 bases at J, with 14 bases in the middle. Written as DNA, the CDR3 is TGTGCCAGCACCCTCCCCGGGGTTAACACTGAAGCTTTCTTT. Amino acid sequence: CASTLPGVNTEAFF.

This clonotype occurred many times. The chain joins TRBV5-1 to TRBJ2-5; D gene unclear. Trimming shortened V by 4 bases and J by 0 bases, and 10 bases separated the two germline ends. CDR3 size: 14 residues. Germline CDR1 reads SGHRS; CDR2 reads YFSETQ. This chain's CDR3 is CASSAERYQETQYF. The CDR3 DNA reads TGCGCCAGCAGCGCGGAACGGTACCAAGAGACCCAGTACTTC.

This clonotype was counted only a few times. This chain links TRBV12-3 or TRBV12-4 with TRBJ2-1; 7 bases match TRBD2. The V gene end was trimmed by 5 bases and the J gene end by 3 bases; junction bases not matched to a gene: 7. CDR3 length: 15 amino acids. CDR3 residues: CASSAPGLYYNEQFF. In DNA, the CDR3 is TGTGCCAGCAGTGCCCCGGGACTATACTACAATGAGCAGTTCTTC.

The V call is TRBV4-1, the J call TRBJ1-1, with D uncertain. This CDR3 has 16 amino acids. V was pared by 3 bases and J by 6 bases, with 20 bases between. CDR1 is MGHRA and CDR2 is YSYEKL in the germline V gene. CDR3 DNA sequence: TGCGCCAGCAGCCAGGGTCTCGGAGGTAATGAGCCTGAAGCTTTCTTT. Translating it yields CASSQGLGGNEPEAFF.

The chain uses TRBV5-1 and TRBJ1-1; D is unresolved. The germline V and J ends were trimmed by 3 bases and 2 bases, with 17 bases remaining between them. Looked up from germline, CDR1 is SGHRS and CDR2 is YFSETQ. The CDR3 is 16 residues long. CDR3 DNA: TGCGCCAGCAGCTCGAGGGCGGTCGGGTTAAACACTGAAGCTTTCTTT. This translates into CASSSRAVGLNTEAFF.

This clonotype occurred a few times. This chain connects TRBV28 to TRBJ1-2, with no clear D. CDR1 and CDR2 (germline): MDHEN, SYDVKM. There are 14 residues in the CDR3. The V and J ends lost 3 bases and 4 bases respectively, with 12 bases between them. In DNA, the CDR3 is TGTGCCAGCAGTTTGGCCGGGAATGGCTATGGCTACACCTTC. Translation: CASSLAGNGYGYTF.

This clonotype was seen at least ten times. The chain uses TRBV5-6 and TRBJ2-2, with a tentative D call TRBD2 (6 bases). V was shortened by 2 bases and J by 1 base, with 12 bases between the two germline ends. The CDR3 has 16 residues. In germline, CDR1 is SGHDT, CDR2 YYEEEE. The CDR3 DNA reads as TGTGCCAGCAGCTTCTGGGCGGGAAAGAACACCGGGGAGCTGTTTTTT. Protein: CASSFWAGKNTGELFF.

This clonotype has only a few counts. V usage is TRBV30 and J usage is TRBJ2-7; 8 positions match TRBD2. J lost 4 bases, V lost 0 bases, and 8 bases had no gene match. The CDR3 has 15 residues. The germline gives CDR1 GTSNPN, CDR2 SVGIG (reference sequence). The CDR3 nucleotides are TGTGCCTGGAGTGTAACAGCGGGAGCGGGTTACGAGCAGTACTTC. Amino acids: CAWSVTAGAGYEQYF.

The chain links TRBV5-1 to TRBJ2-3; 9 bases fit TRBD2. The CDR3 loop spans 15 amino acids. V was clipped by 6 bases and J by 1 base; unmatched bases: 6. CDR1 SGHRS and CDR2 YFSETQ come from the germline V gene. The chain's CDR3 is CASTSGRRGTDTQYF. The DNA of the CDR3 is TGCGCCAGCACAAGCGGGAGGAGGGGCACAGATACGCAGTATTTT.

This clonotype has more than one count but fewer than ten. This chain joins TRBV12-3 or TRBV12-4 and TRBJ2-7; 8 bases are shared with TRBD1. Trimming at V came to 5 bases and at J to 6 bases, leaving 15 bases not matched to a gene. The CDR3 covers 16 residues. CDR3 DNA: TGTGCCAGCAGTCCGTTGGACAGGGTTTTTTTAGGCGAGCAGTACTTC. It yields the protein CASSPLDRVFLGEQYF.

The rearrangement links TRBV12-3 or TRBV12-4 to TRBJ1-5, with D tentatively TRBD1 (6 bases). The length of the CDR3 is 16 residues. Trimming removed 6 bases at V and 7 bases at J, with 22 bases between. CDR3 coding DNA: TGTGCCAGCAGGTCTTCAGGGGAAGGCGGGAGACAGCCCCAGCATTTT. Translated: CASRSSGEGGRQPQHF.

This clonotype was counted only a few times. The gene calls are TRBV27 and TRBJ2-4, with D tentatively TRBD1 (5 bases). Germline CDR1 is MNHEY and CDR2 is SMNVEV (reference sequence). V dropped 4 bases and J dropped 14 bases, with 12 bases sitting between them. The CDR3 has 11 amino acids. CDR3 nucleotides: TGTGCCAGCAGTTCAGGGTACGCGGAGTACTTC. It yields the protein CASSSGYAEYF.

This clonotype was seen a few times. The chain has TRBV4-1 and TRBJ2-7, with 7 bases lining up with TRBD2. V was clipped by 8 bases and J by 3 bases; unmatched bases: 13. CDR3 length: 15 amino acids. Germline V lookup: CDR1 MGHRA, CDR2 YSYEKL. The CDR3 sequence: CASSNWGGEGYEQYF. The CDR3, as DNA: TGCGCCAGCTCAAACTGGGGGGGGGAGGGCTACGAGCAGTACTTC.

This clonotype was counted only a few times. The CDR3 sequence: CSAPWSRGRYEQYF. As DNA, the CDR3 is TGCAGTGCTCCTTGGAGTAGGGGGCGGTACGAGCAGTACTTC. This chain links TRBV20-1 with TRBJ2-7; 7 bases match TRBD1. The CDR3 has 14 amino acids. V shed 5 bases, J shed 4 bases, and the junction held 11 bases outside the gene matches. CDR1 and CDR2 from the germline V gene are DFQATT and SNEGSKA (reference sequence).

This chain links TRBV29-1 with TRBJ2-5, with D perhaps matching TRBD2 (6 bases). Trimming took off 5 bases at V and 2 bases at J, with 24 bases between the two ends. CDR1 and CDR2 from the germline V gene are SQVTM and ANQGSEA. CDR3 length: 17 residues. The CDR3 spells CSVRPRRGERGQETQYF. In DNA, the CDR3 is TGCAGCGTTCGCCCGAGGAGGGGAGAGCGAGGTCAAGAGACCCAGTACTTC.

The rearrangement joins TRBV7-2 to TRBJ1-1, with 7 bases aligning to TRBD1. The V gene's germline CDR1 is SGHTA and CDR2 FQGNSA. V shed 8 bases, J shed 3 bases, and the junction held 6 bases outside the gene matches. CDR3 length equals 13 residues. CDR3 coding DNA: TGTGCCAGCGGGCAGACAGGGCACACTGAAGCTTTCTTT. It codes for CASGQTGHTEAFF.

The sample holds a few counts of this clonotype. The genes are TRBV5-1 and TRBJ1-1; 7 nucleotides agree with TRBD1. The V gene's germline CDR1 is SGHRS and CDR2 YFSETQ. Trimming cost V 9 bases and J 1 base; bases outside gene matches: 9. This CDR3 is built from 14 residues. The CDR3 loop is CATGRDRENTEAFF. The CDR3 DNA is TGCGCCACCGGGCGCGACAGGGAGAACACTGAAGCTTTCTTT.

This rearrangement joins TRBV12-3 or TRBV12-4 to TRBJ2-5; the D is unclear. Trimming left V 3 bases short and J 5 bases short, with 7 bases between. The CDR3 has 12 amino acids. The CDR3 DNA sequence: TGTGCCAGCAGTTTGCAATGGGAGACCCAGTACTTC. Its protein product is CASSLQWETQYF.

V usage is TRBV20-1 and J usage is TRBJ1-2; 7 bases are a match to TRBD1. This CDR3 spans 14 amino acids. The germline V gene encodes CDR1 DFQATT and CDR2 SNEGSKA (reference sequence). The J segment lost 6 bases and the V segment lost 2 bases, leaving 9 bases of the junction unmatched. The CDR3, as DNA: TGCAGTGCTAGACCTCCACGACAGGGTGATGGCTACACCTTC. Translated, it gives CSARPPRQGDGYTF.

This chain joins TRBV11-2 and TRBJ2-1; 11 nucleotides align to TRBD1. This CDR3 is 15 amino acids long. J gave up 7 bases and V 5 bases, and 7 bases lay outside the gene matches. The V gene's germline CDR1 is SGHAT and CDR2 FQNNGV. The CDR3 loop is CASSLGTGGTNEQFF. CDR3 sequence (DNA): TGTGCCAGCAGCCTCGGGACAGGGGGTACTAATGAGCAGTTCTTC.

This clonotype was counted only a few times. The rearrangement joins TRBV24-1 to TRBJ2-2, with D possibly matching TRBD2 (5 bases). The germline V gene has CDR1 KGHDR and CDR2 SFDVKD. CDR3 length: 17 residues. Trimming stripped 1 base from V and 0 bases from J, with 11 bases between. The CDR3 is CATSDFGGPANTGELFF. In DNA form, the CDR3 reads TGTGCCACCAGTGATTTTGGCGGGCCTGCGAACACCGGGGAGCTGTTTTTT.

CDR3 bases: TGTGCCAGCAGTTTTATGGGGGGCGGAAGCACTGAAGCTTTCTTT. This gives the protein CASSFMGGGSTEAFF. This chain links TRBV12-3 or TRBV12-4 with TRBJ1-1; TRBD1 is a possible D gene (6 bases). Trimming left V 3 bases short and J 4 bases short, with 15 bases between. There are 15 residues in the CDR3.

The rearrangement links TRBV18 to TRBJ2-7; no clear D gene. Germline V CDR1 and CDR2: KGHSH, LQKENI. V gave up 2 bases and J gave up 2 bases, with 10 bases separating them. The CDR3 runs to 14 residues. CDR3 protein: CASSPTAETYEQYF. CDR3 DNA sequence: TGTGCCAGCTCACCAACGGCGGAAACCTACGAGCAGTACTTC.

In its sample, this clonotype was seen a few times. The chain recombines TRBV24-1 with TRBJ2-1, with 11 bases identical to TRBD1. This CDR3 has 17 residues. Per germline, CDR1 KGHDR and CDR2 SFDVKD. V lost 2 bases and J lost 9; bases outside the gene matches: 11. The CDR3 DNA reads as TGTGCCACCAGTGATTCAGGACAGGGGGCAGTTCGTAGTGAGCAGTTCTTC. This sequence encodes CATSDSGQGAVRSEQFF.

This chain connects TRBV7-9 to TRBJ2-7; TRBD1 aligns across 8 bases. Germline CDR1 is SEHNR and CDR2 is FQNEAQ (reference sequence). With V trimmed by 4 bases and J by 4 bases, 3 bases remained unmatched. This CDR3 region has 13 residues. CDR3 coding DNA: TGTGCCAGCAGCTCGGACAGGGAGTACGAGCAGTACTTC. Translating it yields CASSSDREYEQYF.

This clonotype was seen more than once but under ten times. The CDR3 region has the DNA TGTGCCAGCAGCTCCACGGGACTAGCAGAAGAGACCCAGTACTTC. Translation: CASSSTGLAEETQYF. V and J are TRBV7-9 and TRBJ2-5; TRBD2 matches 9 bases. J gave up 3 bases and V 4 bases, and 6 bases lay outside the gene matches. Germline V gene lookup returns CDR1 SEHNR and CDR2 FQNEAQ (reference sequence). The CDR3 length is 15 residues.